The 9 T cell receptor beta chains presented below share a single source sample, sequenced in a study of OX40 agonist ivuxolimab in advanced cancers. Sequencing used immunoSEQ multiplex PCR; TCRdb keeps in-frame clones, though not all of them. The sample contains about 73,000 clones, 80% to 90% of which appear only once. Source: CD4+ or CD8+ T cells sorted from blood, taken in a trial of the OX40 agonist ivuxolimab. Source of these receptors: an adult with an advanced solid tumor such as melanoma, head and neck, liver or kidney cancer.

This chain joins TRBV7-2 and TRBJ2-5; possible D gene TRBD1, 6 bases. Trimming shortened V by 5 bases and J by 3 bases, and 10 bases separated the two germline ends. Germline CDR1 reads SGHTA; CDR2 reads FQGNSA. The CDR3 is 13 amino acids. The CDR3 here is CASSRGGKETQYF. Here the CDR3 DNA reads TGTGCCAGCAGCCGAGGGGGTAAAGAGACCCAGTACTTC.

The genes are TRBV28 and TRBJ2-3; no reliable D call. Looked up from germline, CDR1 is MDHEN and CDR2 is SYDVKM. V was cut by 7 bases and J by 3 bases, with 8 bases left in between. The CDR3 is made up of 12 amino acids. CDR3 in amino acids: CASNWRTDTQYF. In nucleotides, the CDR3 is TGTGCCAGCAACTGGCGGACAGATACGCAGTATTTT.

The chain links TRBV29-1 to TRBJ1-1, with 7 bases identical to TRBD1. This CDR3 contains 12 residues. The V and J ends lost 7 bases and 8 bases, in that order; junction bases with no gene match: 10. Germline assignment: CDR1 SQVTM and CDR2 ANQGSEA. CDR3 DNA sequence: TGCAGCGCCGGATGGACAGGCTCCGAAGCTTTCTTT. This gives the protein CSAGWTGSEAFF.

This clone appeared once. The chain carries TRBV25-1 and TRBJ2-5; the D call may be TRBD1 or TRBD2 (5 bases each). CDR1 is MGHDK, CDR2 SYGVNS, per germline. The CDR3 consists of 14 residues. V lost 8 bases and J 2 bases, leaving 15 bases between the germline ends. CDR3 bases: TGTGCCAGCCTTGGGACCCGAAGGCAAGAGACCCAGTACTTC. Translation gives CASLGTRRQETQYF.

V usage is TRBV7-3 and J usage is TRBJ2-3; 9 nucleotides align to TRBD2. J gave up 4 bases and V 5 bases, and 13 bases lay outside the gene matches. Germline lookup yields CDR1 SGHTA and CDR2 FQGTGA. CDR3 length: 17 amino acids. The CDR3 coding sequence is TGTGCCAGCAGCCTCTTGGGAGGACTAGCGAAGTCAGATACGCAGTATTTT. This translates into CASSLLGGLAKSDTQYF. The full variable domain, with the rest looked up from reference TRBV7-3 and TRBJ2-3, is GAGVSQTPSNKVTEKGKYVELRCDPISGHTALYWYRQSLGQGPEFLIYFQGTGAADDSGLPNDRFFAVRPEGSVSTLKIQRTERGDSAVYLCASSLLGGLAKSDTQYFGPGTRLTVL.

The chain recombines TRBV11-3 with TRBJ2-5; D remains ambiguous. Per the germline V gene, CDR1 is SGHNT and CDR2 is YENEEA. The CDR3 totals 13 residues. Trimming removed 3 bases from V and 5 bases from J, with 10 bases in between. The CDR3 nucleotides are TGTGCCAGCAGCTTCGACGGCCGGGAGACCCAGTACTTC. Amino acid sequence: CASSFDGRETQYF.

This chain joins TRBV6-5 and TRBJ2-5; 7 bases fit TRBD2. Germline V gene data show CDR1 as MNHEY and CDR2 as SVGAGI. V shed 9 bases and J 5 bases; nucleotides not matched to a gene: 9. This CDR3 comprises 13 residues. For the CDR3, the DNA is TGTGCCAGTTTTGGGGGGGGATTGGAGACCCAGTACTTC. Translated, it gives CASFGGGLETQYF.

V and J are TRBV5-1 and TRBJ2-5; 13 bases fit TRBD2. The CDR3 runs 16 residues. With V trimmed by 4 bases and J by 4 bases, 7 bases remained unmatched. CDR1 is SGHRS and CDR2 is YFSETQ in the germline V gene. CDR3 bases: TGCGCCAGCAGCCAGACAGGACTAGCGGGAGCAGAGACCCAGTACTTC. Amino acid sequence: CASSQTGLAGAETQYF.

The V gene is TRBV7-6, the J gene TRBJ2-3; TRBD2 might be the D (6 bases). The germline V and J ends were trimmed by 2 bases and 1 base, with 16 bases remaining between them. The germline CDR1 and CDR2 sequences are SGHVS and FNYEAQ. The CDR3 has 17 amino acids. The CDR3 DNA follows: TGTGCCAGCAGCTTACGCATCGGCGGGATGGGCACAGATACGCAGTATTTT. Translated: CASSLRIGGMGTDTQYF.